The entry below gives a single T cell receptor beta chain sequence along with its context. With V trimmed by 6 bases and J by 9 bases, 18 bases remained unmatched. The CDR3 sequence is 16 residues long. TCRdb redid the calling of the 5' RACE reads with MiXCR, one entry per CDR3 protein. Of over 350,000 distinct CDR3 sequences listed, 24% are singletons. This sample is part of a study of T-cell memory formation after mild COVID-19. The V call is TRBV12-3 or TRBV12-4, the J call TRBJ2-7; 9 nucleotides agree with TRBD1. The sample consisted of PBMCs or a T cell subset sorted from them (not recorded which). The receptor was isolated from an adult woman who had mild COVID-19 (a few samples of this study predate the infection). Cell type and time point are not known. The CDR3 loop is CASSLGGTGWQPRQYF. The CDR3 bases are TGTGCCAGCAGCCTAGGGGGGACAGGGTGGCAGCCAAGGCAGTACTTC.